This T cell receptor (beta chain) is drawn from a study of neurological immune-mediated disorders. Trimming took off 6 bases at V and 6 bases at J, with 20 bases between the two ends. The CDR3 is 15 residues long. CDR1 and CDR2 (germline): MDHEN, SYDVKM. As for the cDNA, it was generated by 5'RACE with 10-nucleotide random UMIs. TCRdb re-derived calls from the 5' RACE reads in MiXCR, one entry per CDR3 protein. The sample holds about 50,000 distinct CDR3 sequences, under 13% seen once. This clonotype was detected many times. V usage is TRBV28 and J usage is TRBJ1-1; possible D gene TRBD1, 6 bases. Sequences were obtained from PBMCs. The receptor was isolated from a man between 65 and 85 years old with HTLV-1-associated myelopathy (HAM/TSP). The CDR3 here is CASSPAGGAGPEAFF. The CDR3 DNA is TGTGCCAGCAGCCCCGCCGGGGGCGCAGGTCCTGAAGCTTTCTTT.